This is a list of T cell receptor beta chains from one sample in a study of control samples from healthy donors and cancer patients. Method: immunoSEQ multiplex PCR; TCRdb's copy keeps in-frame clones and lacks some. Of some 150,000 clones listed, more than 90% were seen once; the top ten hold 3% to 4%. Sequencing was carried out using blood. Every receptor here comes from a man in his thirties or forties in good health. CDR3s include the opening cysteine and the closing phenylalanine or tryptophan. A D gene is named only where the DNA matches it firmly. The size entry is marked missing in some rows and otherwise reads once, few, many or a size class.

j_call	clone_size	v_call	d_call	cdr3_aa	cdr3_nt
TRBJ1-3	NA	TRBV2	TRBD1	CASKYSGTGQGTIYF	TGTGCCAGCAAGTACTCAGGAACCGGACAGGGCACCATATATTTT
TRBJ2-7	NA	TRBV19	TRBD1	CASSIVTGYEQYF	TGTGCCAGTAGTATTGTGACAGGGTACGAGCAGTACTTC
TRBJ2-7	NA	TRBV12-5	NA	CASGLGVYSYEQYF	TGTGCTAGTGGTTTAGGGGTGTACTCCTACGAGCAGTACTTC
TRBJ2-7	NA	TRBV11-1	NA	CASSYRGGSYEQYF	TGTGCCAGCAGTTACAGGGGGGGGTCCTACGAGCAGTACTTC
TRBJ1-2	NA	TRBV15	NA	CATSNLEKSRTAAGGYTF	TGTGCCACCAGCAACCTAGAAAAAAGTAGGACAGCCGCCGGTGGCTACACCTTC
TRBJ2-7	NA	TRBV9	NA	CASSVARGSYEQYF	TGTGCCAGCAGCGTAGCCAGGGGCTCCTACGAGCAGTACTTC
TRBJ2-1	NA	TRBV6-4	TRBD2	CASSALSGGGYNEQFF	TGTGCCAGCAGTGCTCTCAGCGGGGGTGGTTACAATGAGCAGTTCTTC
TRBJ1-1	NA	TRBV19	NA	CASSIAGTTTEAFF	TGTGCCAGTAGTATTGCGGGGACCACCACTGAAGCTTTCTTT
TRBJ1-1	NA	TRBV7-2	TRBD1	CASSLAPGTVGINTEAFF	TGTGCCAGCAGCTTAGCGCCGGGGACAGTAGGAATAAACACTGAAGCTTTCTTT
TRBJ1-1	NA	TRBV4-1	TRBD1	CASSQETLEGANTEAFF	TGCGCCAGCAGCCAAGAAACCCTCGAGGGGGCGAACACTGAAGCTTTCTTT
TRBJ1-2	once	TRBV5-1	NA	CASSLEGYGYTF	TGCGCCAGCAGCTTGGAAGGCTATGGCTACACCTTC
TRBJ1-6	NA	TRBV2	TRBD1	CASGRIRGRMGNSPLHF	TGTGCCAGCGGAAGGATCAGGGGGCGTATGGGTAATTCACCCCTCCACTTT
TRBJ1-2	few	TRBV29-1	NA	CSVERQGINGYTF	TGCAGCGTTGAAAGGCAGGGGATCAATGGCTACACCTTC
TRBJ1-1	NA	TRBV27	NA	CASRWGTNTEAFF	TGTGCCAGCAGGTGGGGTACGAACACTGAAGCTTTCTTT
TRBJ1-1	NA	TRBV25-1	NA	CASTVRGGTEAFF	TGTGCCAGCACCGTGCGGGGTGGAACTGAAGCTTTCTTT
TRBJ1-1	NA	TRBV19	NA	CASRDTIEAFF	TGTGCCAGCCGAGATACGATTGAAGCTTTCTTT
TRBJ2-1	NA	TRBV7-6	TRBD2	CASSPGTSAYNEQFF	TGTGCCAGCAGCCCCGGGACTAGCGCGTACAATGAGCAGTTCTTC
TRBJ1-5	NA	TRBV5-1	NA	CASSLDGYSNQPQHF	TGCGCCAGCAGCTTGGATGGATATAGCAATCAGCCCCAGCATTTT
TRBJ1-3	few	TRBV6-1	NA	CASSEFDVFASGNTIYF	TGTGCCAGCAGTGAATTTGACGTCTTCGCTTCTGGAAACACCATATATTTT
TRBJ1-5	NA	TRBV30	NA	CAWSVGQLNQPQHF	TGTGCCTGGAGTGTCGGGCAGCTTAATCAGCCCCAGCATTTT
TRBJ2-2	NA	TRBV9	NA	CASSVGRGTNTGELFF	TGTGCCAGCAGCGTAGGTCGGGGAACGAACACCGGGGAGCTGTTTTTT
TRBJ2-1	NA	TRBV7-3	NA	CASSLGPQRVNEQFF	TGTGCCAGCAGCTTGGGGCCCCAAAGGGTCAATGAGCAGTTCTTC
TRBJ1-2	NA	TRBV7-9	NA	CASSLAAGKDYTF	TGTGCCAGCAGCTTAGCGGCCGGGAAAGACTACACCTTC
TRBJ1-6	NA	TRBV27	NA	CASSLGGSSYNSPLHF	TGTGCCAGCAGTTTAGGGGGAAGCTCCTATAATTCACCCCTCCACTTT
TRBJ2-4	NA	TRBV5-6	TRBD1	CASSPFTGGLAKNIQYF	TGTGCCAGCAGCCCTTTTACAGGGGGACTAGCCAAAAACATTCAGTACTTC
TRBJ2-7	NA	TRBV11-2	NA	CASSLVVSSRGYEQYF	TGTGCCAGCAGCTTAGTGGTGTCATCCAGGGGCTACGAGCAGTACTTC
TRBJ2-3	NA	TRBV30	NA	CAWSGDTQYF	TGTGCCTGGAGTGGGGATACGCAGTATTTT
TRBJ2-7	NA	TRBV19	TRBD2	CASSITGTSSYEQYF	TGTGCCAGTAGTATAACCGGGACTAGCTCCTACGAGCAGTACTTC
TRBJ2-1	NA	TRBV10-3	TRBD2	CAISQLASYNEQFF	TGTGCCATCAGCCAACTAGCGTCCTACAATGAGCAGTTCTTC
TRBJ2-7	NA	TRBV6-1	TRBD2	CASRRTSSYEQYF	TGTGCCAGCAGGAGGACTAGCTCCTACGAGCAGTACTTC
TRBJ2-1	NA	TRBV28	NA	CASTDVTVLNEQFF	TGTGCCAGCACCGATGTGACAGTACTCAATGAGCAGTTCTTC
TRBJ2-1	once	TRBV4-1	TRBD2	CASSQDRGGGAKNEQFF	TGCGCCAGCAGCCAAGATCGAGGCGGGGGGGCCAAGAATGAGCAGTTCTTC
TRBJ1-6	NA	TRBV16	TRBD1	CASSQAQGNSPLHF	TGTGCCAGCAGCCAAGCACAGGGGAACTCACCCCTCCACTTT
TRBJ1-3	NA	TRBV11-2	NA	CASRPPGSGNTIYF	TGTGCCAGCCGCCCGCCGGGCTCTGGAAACACCATATATTTT
TRBJ2-3	NA	TRBV4-1	NA	CASSQEFSTDTQYF	TGCGCCAGCAGCCAAGAGTTTAGCACAGATACGCAGTATTTT
TRBJ1-6	NA	TRBV6-6	NA	CASSYTRTVDSPLHF	TGTGCCAGCAGTTACACGAGGACAGTGGACTCACCCCTCCACTTT
TRBJ2-1	NA	TRBV19	NA	CASSIVPTFKNEQFF	TGTGCCAGTAGTATAGTCCCCACGTTCAAAAATGAGCAGTTCTTC
TRBJ1-2	NA	TRBV19	NA	CASRTTGPLNYGYTF	TGTGCCAGTAGGACGACAGGTCCCCTTAACTATGGCTACACCTTC